The 16 T cell receptor beta chains presented below share a single source sample, sequenced in a study of T cell clonotyping in hematopoietic cell transplantation. Stated time point: recipient sample about 28 days before transplant, after cytoreduction. TCRdb's copy holds only in-frame clones and misses some; the assay was immunoSEQ multiplex PCR. The sample shows about 9,600 clones, roughly 84% of them seen only once. The sample in question was peripheral blood mononuclear cells, obtained before stem cell transplant. The receptors were sampled from a man between 60 and 70 years old with acute myeloid leukemia. Some clones in this sample may be carry-over from other donors' samples.

The rearrangement links TRBV4-1 to TRBJ1-3; 8 bases line up with TRBD1. The CDR3 covers 15 residues. In germline, CDR1 is MGHRA, CDR2 YSYEKL. Trimming removed 6 bases from V and 2 bases from J; junction bases left unmatched: 6. CDR3 sequence reads: CASRVDREAGNTIYF. The CDR3 nucleotides read TGCGCCAGCAGAGTGGACAGGGAAGCTGGAAACACCATATATTTT.

The chain links TRBV5-4 to TRBJ1-5; 7 bases align to TRBD1. The CDR3 totals 15 residues. CDR1 and CDR2 (germline): SGHNT, YYREEE (reference sequence). Trimming removed 0 bases from V and 3 bases from J; junction bases left unmatched: 3. In DNA form, the CDR3 reads TGTGCCAGCAGCTTGGCAGGGGGACTCAATCAGCCCCAGCATTTT. This encodes CASSLAGGLNQPQHF. Using reference TRBV5-4 and TRBJ1-5 for the parts outside the CDR3, the full variable domain is ETGVTQSPTHLIKTRGQQVTLRCSSQSGHNTVSWYQQALGQGPQFIFQYYREEENGRGNFPPRFSGLQFPNYSSELNVNALELDDSALYLCASSLAGGLNQPQHFGDGTRLSIL.

This clone is classed as medium-sized. This rearrangement joins TRBV6-6 to TRBJ1-2, with a possible D match to TRBD1 (5 bases). The V gene's germline CDR1 is MNHNY and CDR2 SVGAGI (reference sequence). The CDR3 contains 13 residues. V lost 6 bases and J 8 bases, leaving 16 bases between the germline ends. For the CDR3, the DNA is TGTGCCAGCAGCCCCGGGGGGTTAGGCGGCTACACCTTC. Its protein product is CASSPGGLGGYTF.

This chain uses TRBV5-6 with TRBJ1-5; possibly TRBD1 for D (6 bases). There are 14 residues in the CDR3. CDR1 SGHDT and CDR2 YYEEEE come from the germline V gene. Trimming stripped 4 bases from V and 3 bases from J, with 11 bases between. CDR3 sequence reads: CASSLNRVNQPQHF. For the CDR3, the DNA is TGTGCCAGCAGCCTCAACAGGGTCAATCAGCCCCAGCATTTT.

The chain links TRBV30 to TRBJ2-7; TRBD1 agrees at 7 bases. The CDR3 totals 13 residues. Per germline, CDR1 GTSNPN and CDR2 SVGIG (reference sequence). V lost 3 bases to trimming and J lost 8 bases; unmatched junction nucleotides: 10. The CDR3 coding sequence is TGTGCCTGGAGACACCCTAGGGGGCGTCAGCAGTACTTC. Translated: CAWRHPRGRQQYF.

In this sample, this clone turned up a few times. The rearrangement uses TRBV5-6 and TRBJ2-1, with 11 bases aligning to TRBD2. V lost 3 bases and J lost 4; bases outside the gene matches: 3. In germline, CDR1 is SGHDT, CDR2 YYEEEE. The CDR3 is 15 amino acids. The chain's CDR3 is CASSSLAGVYNEQFF. In nucleotides, the CDR3 is TGTGCCAGCAGCTCACTAGCGGGAGTTTACAATGAGCAGTTCTTC.

The CDR3 bases are TGTGCCAGCAGCTCGGGGTCCTACAATGAGCAGTTCTTC. This sequence encodes CASSSGSYNEQFF. The chain links TRBV7-9 to TRBJ2-1; D might be TRBD2 (5 bases). CDR3 length equals 13 residues. Trimming pared 4 bases from V and 1 base from J, leaving 5 bases between. Germline V CDR1 and CDR2: SEHNR, FQNEAQ (reference sequence).

The chain carries TRBV20-1 and TRBJ1-2; D gene uncertain. The germline gives CDR1 DFQATT, CDR2 SNEGSKA (reference sequence). V was clipped by 6 bases and J by 5 bases, with 10 bases between them. CDR3 length equals 11 residues. In DNA form, the CDR3 reads TGCAGTGCCCGGGTGCGGTATGGCTACACCTTC. This encodes CSARVRYGYTF.

The rearrangement uses TRBV6-1 and TRBJ2-6; D is uncertain. Per the germline V gene, CDR1 is MNHNS and CDR2 is SASEGT. The CDR3 extends over 14 amino acids. Trimming left V 2 bases short and J 0 bases short, with 2 bases between. CDR3 nucleotides: TGTGCCAGCAGTGAACTCTCTGGGGCCAACGTCCTGACTTTC. The encoded protein is CASSELSGANVLTF.

The genes are TRBV29-1 and TRBJ1-4; D gene unclear. The CDR3 sequence is 13 residues long. With 6 bases removed from V and 7 bases from J, the gap between germline ends came to 15 bases. Germline V lookup: CDR1 SQVTM, CDR2 ANQGSEA. The CDR3 nucleotides read TGCAGCGTCGGTGACCCAGGCGGTGAAAAACTGTTTTTT. Translation gives CSVGDPGGEKLFF.

This clone occurred once. This chain's CDR3 is CASRPTGGVDTEAFF. In DNA, the CDR3 is TGTGCCAGCAGACCCACAGGGGGAGTCGACACTGAAGCTTTCTTT. This chain links TRBV6-5 with TRBJ1-1; TRBD1 aligns across 8 bases. Per germline, CDR1 MNHEY and CDR2 SVGAGI. V shed 6 bases and J 3 bases; nucleotides not matched to a gene: 9. This CDR3 contains 15 residues.

The chain is built from TRBV19 and TRBJ2-3; D gene uncertain. The CDR3 extends over 12 amino acids. CDR1 is LNHDA, CDR2 SQIVND, per germline (reference sequence). Between the trimmed V and J ends, which lost 3 bases and 4 bases, there was a span of 5 bases. The CDR3 DNA reads as TGTGCCAGTAGTATCGTGGCAGATACGCAGTATTTT. It codes for CASSIVADTQYF.

This clone occurred a few times. The rearrangement links TRBV30 to TRBJ1-2; D may be TRBD1 (6 bases). CDR1 is GTSNPN and CDR2 is SVGIG in the germline V gene (reference sequence). Trimming cost V 4 bases and J 7 bases, with 19 bases left between them. This CDR3 region has 14 residues. This CDR3 reads CAWIGGSRGGGYTF. DNA of the CDR3: TGTGCCTGGATCGGGGGCAGCCGGGGCGGTGGCTACACCTTC.

This chain links TRBV30 with TRBJ1-2; weak D call: TRBD1 (5 bases). The CDR3 is 13 residues long. Trimming left V 4 bases short and J 0 bases short, with 9 bases between. CDR1 is GTSNPN, CDR2 SVGIG, per germline (reference sequence). The CDR3 DNA sequence: TGTGCCTGGATGGCGGGGGCTAACTATGGCTACACCTTC. It translates to CAWMAGANYGYTF.

This rearrangement joins TRBV5-4 to TRBJ1-4; TRBD1 might be the D (6 bases). V was shortened by 2 bases and J by 5 bases, with 16 bases between the two germline ends. CDR3 length: 16 residues. In germline, CDR1 is SGHNT, CDR2 YYREEE (reference sequence). CDR3 sequence (DNA): TGTGCCAGCAGCTTTCGAGCGGGGGCGCCCAATGAAAAACTGTTTTTT. Translating gives CASSFRAGAPNEKLFF.

This chain uses TRBV27 with TRBJ2-3, with 7 nucleotides matching TRBD1. V was pared by 7 bases and J by 5 bases, with 15 bases of the junction left unmatched. The germline V gene encodes CDR1 MNHEY and CDR2 SMNVEV (reference sequence). This CDR3 has 16 amino acids. The CDR3 loop reads CASNPRFDRVGDTQYF. The CDR3 DNA sequence: TGTGCCAGCAACCCCAGATTCGACAGGGTGGGAGATACGCAGTATTTT.